This T cell receptor beta chain was captured in a study of radiotherapy plus CTLA-4 blockade in lung cancer (dated by TCRdb to the late 2010s). For the wider study: Among the enrolled patients, 15% to 20% had an objective response, and roughly 30% reached disease control. Broad study findings and their caveats: TCR clones derived from tumors expanded in peripheral blood after treatment with radiotherapy and ipilimumab. The strongest predictors of response were reported to be early dynamic shifts in blood T cell clones along with a rise in serum interferon-beta following radiation.

Receptor amplification or capture employed the immunoSEQ multiplex PCR assay. The table comes from immuneACCESS by way of TCRdb, which keeps in-frame sequences with V and J called. Part of the clones is missing from these tables; in studies checked, under half for an unresolved V gene and the rest for unknown reasons. For this sample the table gives about 70,000 clones, of which roughly 78% were detected only once. The biggest ten clones account for 8.5% to 10% of the sample. The V end loses 2 bases and the J end loses 7 bases, and a stretch of 12 bases separates them. The CDR3 contains 15 residues, cysteine and phenylalanine counted. Just the 45-base CDR3 DNA is kept, in frame starting at base 1. CDR1 SGHTA and CDR2 FQGNSA were looked up in the germline V gene. The study tested focal radiation therapy combined with CTLA-4 blockade (ipilimumab) in patients with chemo-refractory metastatic non-small-cell lung cancer.

For this clone: Its antigen remains unidentified. It has no much larger one-base neighbor in the sample; base qualities were not kept.

The receptor's source is a human donor with non-small cell lung cancer who had a complete response to radiotherapy plus ipilimumab. This receptor chain uses TRBV7-2 and TRBJ1-6; the D gene is not confidently resolved. The sequencing used peripheral blood, collected from a patient treated with radiotherapy plus ipilimumab. The nucleotide sequence reads as follows: TGTGCCAGCAGCTTATCCGGGCCACGGAATTCACCCCTCCACTTT. The resulting protein is CASSLSGPRNSPLHF.